This TCR beta chain was retrieved from a study of a mutant IDH1 vaccine in newly diagnosed glioma. Study summary: Following radiotherapy alone, or alongside temozolomide cycles, vaccination was started after an interval of 4-6 weeks. Pretreatment consisted of radiotherapy, temozolomide, or both, with most receiving both.

Sample time point: week 47, end of study. It was 300 ug of mutant IDH1 20-mer peptide that made up each vaccine dose, given with topical imiquimod. Donors had new IDH1-mutant astrocytomas of WHO grade 3 or 4 (ATRX-lost). This CDR3 spans 15 amino acids. CDR1 and CDR2 from the germline V gene are ENHRY and SYGVKD. V dropped 7 bases and J dropped 6; count of bases not matched to a gene: 3. TCRdb's copy holds only in-frame clones and misses some; the assay was immunoSEQ multiplex PCR. Among some 87,000 clones listed, 81% were seen once. With respect to this clone: As yet, its antigen is unknown.

This receptor was identified in a man in his forties or fifties with glioma. The chain couples TRBV10-3 to TRBJ2-1; TRBD2 agrees at 16 bases. The starting material was PBMCs, obtained from a glioma patient whose treatment included an IDH1 peptide vaccine. The CDR3 is CAITGTSGGANEQFF. The CDR3 nucleotides read TGTGCCATCACCGGGACTAGCGGGGGGGCCAATGAGCAGTTCTTC.